The sequence of this T cell receptor (beta chain) was determined in a study of shared clonotypes between healthy human individuals. TCRdb keeps only in-frame clones here, not all; method: immunoSEQ multiplex PCR. The profile covers hundreds of thousands of clones, with roughly 95% appearing a single time and less than 0.12% taken by the ten largest. CDR3 size: 13 residues. Germline V gives CDR1 LNHNV, CDR2 YYDKDF (reference sequence). Trimming took 11 bases from V and 4 from J; bases not matched to a gene: 7. Terminally differentiated effector memory CD45RA+ cells were excluded from the naive CD8 cells, which were CD45RO-negative and positively selected for CCR7. The study, taken as a whole, reports: Clonotypes which were not shared had lower generation probabilities than clonotypes that all four donors shared.

Notes on this clone: Its antigen is still unknown.

The chain recombines TRBV15 with TRBJ2-2, with 7 bases identical to TRBD2. The sample was naive CD8+ T cells sorted from blood. The source of this sequence is a woman in her 30s in good health. The CDR3 bases are TGTGCCGCGTCCGGCGGGAGCACCGGGGAGCTGTTTTTT. Residues: CAASGGSTGELFF. Filled out from reference TRBV15 and TRBJ2-2, the complete variable domain reads DAMVIQNPRYQVTQFGKPVTLSCSQTLNHNVMYWYQQKSSQAPKLLFHYYDKDFNNEADTPDNFQSRRPNTSFCFLDIRSPGLGDTAMYLCAASGGSTGELFFGEGSRLTVL.